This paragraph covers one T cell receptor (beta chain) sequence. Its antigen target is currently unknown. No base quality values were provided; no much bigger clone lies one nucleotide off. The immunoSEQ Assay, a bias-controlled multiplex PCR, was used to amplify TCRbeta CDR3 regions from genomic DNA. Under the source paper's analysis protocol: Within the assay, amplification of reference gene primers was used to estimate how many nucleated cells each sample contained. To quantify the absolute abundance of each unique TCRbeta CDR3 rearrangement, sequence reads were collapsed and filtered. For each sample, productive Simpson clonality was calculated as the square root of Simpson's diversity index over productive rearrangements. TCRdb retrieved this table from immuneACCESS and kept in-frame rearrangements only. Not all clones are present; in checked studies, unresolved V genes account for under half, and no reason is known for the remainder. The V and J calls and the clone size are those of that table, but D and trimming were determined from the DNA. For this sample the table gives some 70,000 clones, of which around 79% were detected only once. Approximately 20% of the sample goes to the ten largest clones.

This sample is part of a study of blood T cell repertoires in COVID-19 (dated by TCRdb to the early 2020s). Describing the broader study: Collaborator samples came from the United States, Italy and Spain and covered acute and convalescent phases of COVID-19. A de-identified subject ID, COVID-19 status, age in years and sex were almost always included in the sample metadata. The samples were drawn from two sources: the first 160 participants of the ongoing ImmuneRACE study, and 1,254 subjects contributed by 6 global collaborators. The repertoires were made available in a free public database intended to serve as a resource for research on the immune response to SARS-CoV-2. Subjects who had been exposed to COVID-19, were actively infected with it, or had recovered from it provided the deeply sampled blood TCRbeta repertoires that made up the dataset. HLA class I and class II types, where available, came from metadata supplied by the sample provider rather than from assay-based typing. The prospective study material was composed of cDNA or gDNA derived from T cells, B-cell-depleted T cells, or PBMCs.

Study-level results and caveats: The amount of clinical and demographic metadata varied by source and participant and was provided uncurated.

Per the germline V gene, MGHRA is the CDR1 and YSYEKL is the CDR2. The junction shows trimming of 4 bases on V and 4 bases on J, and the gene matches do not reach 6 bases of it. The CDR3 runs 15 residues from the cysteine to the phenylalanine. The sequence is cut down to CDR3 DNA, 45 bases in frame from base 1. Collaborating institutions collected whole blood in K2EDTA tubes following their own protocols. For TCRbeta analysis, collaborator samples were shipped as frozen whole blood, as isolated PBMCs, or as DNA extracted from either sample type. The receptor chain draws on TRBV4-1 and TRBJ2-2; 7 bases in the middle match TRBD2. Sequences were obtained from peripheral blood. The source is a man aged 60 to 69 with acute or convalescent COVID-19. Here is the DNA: TGCGCCAGCAGCCTCCAGGCGGGGGTCACCGGGGAGCTGTTTTTT. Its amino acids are CASSLQAGVTGELFF.